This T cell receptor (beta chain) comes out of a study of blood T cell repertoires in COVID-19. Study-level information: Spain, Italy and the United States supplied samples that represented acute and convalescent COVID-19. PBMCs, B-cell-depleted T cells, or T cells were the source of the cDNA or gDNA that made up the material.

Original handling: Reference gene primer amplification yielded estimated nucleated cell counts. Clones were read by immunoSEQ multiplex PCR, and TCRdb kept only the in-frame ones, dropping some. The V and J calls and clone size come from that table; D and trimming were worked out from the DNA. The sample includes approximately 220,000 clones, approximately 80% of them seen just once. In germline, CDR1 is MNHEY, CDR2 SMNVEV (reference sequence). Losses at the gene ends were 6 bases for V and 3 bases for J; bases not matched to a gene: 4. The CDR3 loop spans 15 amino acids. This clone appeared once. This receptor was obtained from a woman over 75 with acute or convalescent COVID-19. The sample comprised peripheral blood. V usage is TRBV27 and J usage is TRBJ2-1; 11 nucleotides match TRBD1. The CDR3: CASSSGTGGYNEQFF. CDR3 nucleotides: TGTGCCAGCAGCAGCGGGACAGGGGGCTACAATGAGCAGTTCTTC.